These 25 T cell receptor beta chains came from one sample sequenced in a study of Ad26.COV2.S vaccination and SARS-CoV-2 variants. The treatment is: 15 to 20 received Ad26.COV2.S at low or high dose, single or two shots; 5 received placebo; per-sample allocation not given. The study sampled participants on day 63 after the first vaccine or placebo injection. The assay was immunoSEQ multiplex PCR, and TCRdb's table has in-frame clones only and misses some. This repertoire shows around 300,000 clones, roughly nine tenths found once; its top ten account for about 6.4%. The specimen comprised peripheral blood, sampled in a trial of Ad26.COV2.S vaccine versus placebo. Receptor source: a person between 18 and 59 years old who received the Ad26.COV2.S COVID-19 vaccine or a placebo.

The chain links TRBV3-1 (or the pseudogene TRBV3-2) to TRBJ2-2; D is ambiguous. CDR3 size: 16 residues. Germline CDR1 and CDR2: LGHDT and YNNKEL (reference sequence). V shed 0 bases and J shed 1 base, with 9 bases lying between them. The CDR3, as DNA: TGTGCCAGCAGCCAAGACCGCAGCGAGAACACCGGGGAGCTGTTTTTT. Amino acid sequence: CASSQDRSENTGELFF.

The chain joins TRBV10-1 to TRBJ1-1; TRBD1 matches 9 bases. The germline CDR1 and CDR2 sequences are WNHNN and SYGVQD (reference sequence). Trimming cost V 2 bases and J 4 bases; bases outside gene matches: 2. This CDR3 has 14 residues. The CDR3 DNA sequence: TGCGCCAGCAGTGAGGGACAGGGGATCACTGAAGCTTTCTTT. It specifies CASSEGQGITEAFF.

CDR3 coding DNA: TGCGCCAGCAGCCCCCCCGGGACAGGAGAAAACTATGGCTACACCTTC. It is translated as CASSPPGTGENYGYTF. The chain joins TRBV4-1 to TRBJ1-2, with 8 bases matching TRBD1. Losses at the gene ends were 4 bases for V and 2 bases for J; bases not matched to a gene: 9. The germline V gene encodes CDR1 MGHRA and CDR2 YSYEKL. The CDR3 extends over 16 amino acids.

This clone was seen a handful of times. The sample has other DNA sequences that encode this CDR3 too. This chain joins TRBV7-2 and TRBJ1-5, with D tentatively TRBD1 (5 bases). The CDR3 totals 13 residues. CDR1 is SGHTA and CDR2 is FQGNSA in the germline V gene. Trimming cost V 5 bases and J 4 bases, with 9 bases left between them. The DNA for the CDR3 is TGTGCCAGCAGCCAGGGTCGTAATCAGCCCCAGCATTTT. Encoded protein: CASSQGRNQPQHF.

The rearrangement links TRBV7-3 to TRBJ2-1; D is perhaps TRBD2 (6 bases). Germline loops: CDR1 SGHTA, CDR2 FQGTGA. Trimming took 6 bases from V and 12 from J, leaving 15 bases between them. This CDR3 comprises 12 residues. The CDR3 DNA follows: TGTGCCAGCAGTTCAAGCCGGGACTCGCAGTTCTTC. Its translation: CASSSSRDSQFF.

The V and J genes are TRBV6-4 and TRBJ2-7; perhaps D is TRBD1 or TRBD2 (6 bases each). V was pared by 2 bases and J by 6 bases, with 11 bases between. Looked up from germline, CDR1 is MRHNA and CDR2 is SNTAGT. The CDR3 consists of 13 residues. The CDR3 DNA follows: TGTGCCAGCAGTGACGGGGGGCTTGGCGAGCAGTACTTC. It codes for CASSDGGLGEQYF.

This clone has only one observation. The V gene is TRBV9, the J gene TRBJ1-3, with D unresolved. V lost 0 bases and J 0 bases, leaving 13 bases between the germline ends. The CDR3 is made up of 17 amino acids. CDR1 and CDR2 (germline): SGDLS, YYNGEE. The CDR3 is CASSVAPIGDSGNTIYF. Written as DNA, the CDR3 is TGTGCCAGCAGCGTAGCTCCAATCGGCGACTCTGGAAACACCATATATTTT.

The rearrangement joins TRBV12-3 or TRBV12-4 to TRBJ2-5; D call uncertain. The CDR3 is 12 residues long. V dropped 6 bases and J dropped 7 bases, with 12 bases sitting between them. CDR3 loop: CASSSAGWTQYF. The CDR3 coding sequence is TGTGCCAGCAGCTCCGCTGGATGGACCCAGTACTTC.

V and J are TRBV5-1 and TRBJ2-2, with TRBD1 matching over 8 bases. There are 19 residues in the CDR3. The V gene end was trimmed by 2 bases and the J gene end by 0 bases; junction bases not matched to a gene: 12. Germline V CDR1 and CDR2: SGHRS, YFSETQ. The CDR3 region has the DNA TGCGCCAGCAGCTTTGGCTCCTTTTGGACAGGGCCGAACACCGGGGAGCTGTTTTTT. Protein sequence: CASSFGSFWTGPNTGELFF.

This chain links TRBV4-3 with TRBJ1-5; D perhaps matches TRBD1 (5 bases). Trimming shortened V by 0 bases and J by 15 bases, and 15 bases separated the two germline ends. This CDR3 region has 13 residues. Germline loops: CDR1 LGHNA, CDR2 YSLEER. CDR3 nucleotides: TGCGCCAGCAGCCAAGATTGGGGCTCGAGAGCGCATTTT. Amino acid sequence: CASSQDWGSRAHF.

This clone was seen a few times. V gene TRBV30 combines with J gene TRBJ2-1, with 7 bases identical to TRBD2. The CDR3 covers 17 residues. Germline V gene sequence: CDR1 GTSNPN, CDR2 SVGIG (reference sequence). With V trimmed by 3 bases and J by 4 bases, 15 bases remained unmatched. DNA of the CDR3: TGTGCCTGGAGCCAAACCCTCCGGAGGGGAGGGTACAATGAGCAGTTCTTC. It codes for CAWSQTLRRGGYNEQFF.

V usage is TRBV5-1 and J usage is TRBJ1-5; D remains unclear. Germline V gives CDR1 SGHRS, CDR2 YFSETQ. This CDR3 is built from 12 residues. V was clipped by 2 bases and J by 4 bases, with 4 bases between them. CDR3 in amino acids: CASSLRNQPQHF. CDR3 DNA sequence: TGCGCCAGCAGCTTAAGAAATCAGCCCCAGCATTTT.

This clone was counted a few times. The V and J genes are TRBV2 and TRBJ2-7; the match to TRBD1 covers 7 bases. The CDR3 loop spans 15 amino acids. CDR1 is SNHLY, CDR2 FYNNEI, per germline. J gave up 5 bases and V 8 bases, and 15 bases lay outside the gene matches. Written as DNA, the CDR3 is TGTGCCAGCTTATTACCCCGGGACAGTCGCAACGAGCAGTACTTC. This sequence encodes CASLLPRDSRNEQYF.

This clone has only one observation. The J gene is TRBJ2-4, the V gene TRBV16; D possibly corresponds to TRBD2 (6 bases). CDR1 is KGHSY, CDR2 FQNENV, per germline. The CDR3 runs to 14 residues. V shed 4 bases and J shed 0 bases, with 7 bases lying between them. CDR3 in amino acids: CASSLGGAKNIQYF. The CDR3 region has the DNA TGTGCCAGCAGCCTGGGGGGAGCCAAAAACATTCAGTACTTC.

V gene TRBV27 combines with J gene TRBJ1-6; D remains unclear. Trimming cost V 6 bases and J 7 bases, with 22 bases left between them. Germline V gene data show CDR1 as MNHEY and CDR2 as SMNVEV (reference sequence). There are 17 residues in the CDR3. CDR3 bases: TGTGCCAGCAGAACCTACCTGGACGGATCCCCGAATTCACCCCTCCACTTT. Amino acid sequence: CASRTYLDGSPNSPLHF.

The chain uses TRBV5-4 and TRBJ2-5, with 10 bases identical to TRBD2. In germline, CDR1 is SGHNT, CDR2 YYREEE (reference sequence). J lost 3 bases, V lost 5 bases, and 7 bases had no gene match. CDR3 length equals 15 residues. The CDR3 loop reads CASSPGTSDKETQYF. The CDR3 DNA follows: TGTGCCAGCAGTCCCGGGACTAGCGACAAAGAGACCCAGTACTTC.

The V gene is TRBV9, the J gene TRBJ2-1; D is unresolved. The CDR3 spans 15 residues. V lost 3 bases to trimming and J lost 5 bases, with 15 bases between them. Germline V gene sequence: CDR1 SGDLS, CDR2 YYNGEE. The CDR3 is CASSARSNTNNEQFF. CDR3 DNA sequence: TGTGCCAGCAGCGCCCGGTCGAACACTAACAATGAGCAGTTCTTC. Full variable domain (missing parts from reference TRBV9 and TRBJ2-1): DSGVTQTPKHLITATGQRVTLRCSPRSGDLSVYWYQQSLDQGLQFLIQYYNGEERAKGNILERFSAQQFPDLHSELNLSSLELGDSALYFCASSARSNTNNEQFFGPGTRLTVL.

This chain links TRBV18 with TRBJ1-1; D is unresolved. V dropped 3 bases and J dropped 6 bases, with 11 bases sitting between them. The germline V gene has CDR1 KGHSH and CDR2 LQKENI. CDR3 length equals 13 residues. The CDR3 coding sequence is TGTGCCAGCTCACCGATGAGCCCTCCTGAAGCTTTCTTT. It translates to CASSPMSPPEAFF.

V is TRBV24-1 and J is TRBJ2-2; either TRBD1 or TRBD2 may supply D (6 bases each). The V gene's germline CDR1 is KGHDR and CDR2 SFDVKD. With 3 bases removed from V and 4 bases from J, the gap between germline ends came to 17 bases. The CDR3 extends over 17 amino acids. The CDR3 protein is CATSDAQGTFITGELFF. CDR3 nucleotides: TGTGCCACCAGTGATGCGCAGGGGACTTTTATCACCGGGGAGCTGTTTTTT.

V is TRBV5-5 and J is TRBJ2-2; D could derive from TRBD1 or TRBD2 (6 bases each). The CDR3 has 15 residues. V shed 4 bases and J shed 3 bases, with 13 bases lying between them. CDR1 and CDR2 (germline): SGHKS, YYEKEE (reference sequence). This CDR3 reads CASSRGAGDTGELFF. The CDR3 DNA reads TGTGCCAGCAGCAGGGGGGCAGGGGACACCGGGGAGCTGTTTTTT.

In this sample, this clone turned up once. The CDR3 here is CASSFLSGSNEQFF. Here the CDR3 DNA reads TGTGCCAGCAGCTTCCTTAGCGGGAGCAATGAGCAGTTCTTC. The chain uses TRBV7-2 and TRBJ2-1; TRBD2 aligns across 9 bases. With 3 bases clipped from V and 6 bases from J, the junction kept 3 bases outside the gene matches. The CDR3 spans 14 residues. CDR1 and CDR2 (germline): SGHTA, FQGNSA.

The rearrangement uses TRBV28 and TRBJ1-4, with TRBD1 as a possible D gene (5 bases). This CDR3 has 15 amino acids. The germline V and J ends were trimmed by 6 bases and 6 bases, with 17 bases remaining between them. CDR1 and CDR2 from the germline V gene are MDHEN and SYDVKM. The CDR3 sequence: CASSHGGMRDEKLFF. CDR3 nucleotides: TGTGCCAGCAGCCATGGGGGGATGCGGGATGAAAAACTGTTTTTT. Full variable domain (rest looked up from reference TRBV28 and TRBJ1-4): DVKVTQSSRYLVKRTGEKVFLECVQDMDHENMFWYRQDPGLGLRLIYFSYDVKMKEKGDIPEGYSVSREKKERFSLILESASTNQTSMYLCASSHGGMRDEKLFFGSGTQLSVL.

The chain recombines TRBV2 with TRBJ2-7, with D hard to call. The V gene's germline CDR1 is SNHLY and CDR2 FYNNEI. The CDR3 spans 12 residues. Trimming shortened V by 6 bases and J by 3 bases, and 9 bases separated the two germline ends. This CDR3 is CASRELGYEQYF. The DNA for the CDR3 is TGTGCCAGCAGGGAACTTGGCTACGAGCAGTACTTC.

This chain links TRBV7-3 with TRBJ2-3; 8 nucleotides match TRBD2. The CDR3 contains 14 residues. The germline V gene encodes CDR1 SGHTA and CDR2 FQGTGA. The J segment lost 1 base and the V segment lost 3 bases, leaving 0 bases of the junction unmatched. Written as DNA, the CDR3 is TGTGCCAGCAGCTTTAGCGGGGGCACAGATACGCAGTATTTT. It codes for CASSFSGGTDTQYF.

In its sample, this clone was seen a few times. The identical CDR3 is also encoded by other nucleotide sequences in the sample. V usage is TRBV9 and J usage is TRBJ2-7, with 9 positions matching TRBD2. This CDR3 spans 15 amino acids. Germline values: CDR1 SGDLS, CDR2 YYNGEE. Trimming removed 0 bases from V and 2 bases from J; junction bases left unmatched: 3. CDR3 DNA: TGTGCCAGCAGCGTAGGGCTAGCGGGGACCTACGAGCAGTACTTC. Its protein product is CASSVGLAGTYEQYF.